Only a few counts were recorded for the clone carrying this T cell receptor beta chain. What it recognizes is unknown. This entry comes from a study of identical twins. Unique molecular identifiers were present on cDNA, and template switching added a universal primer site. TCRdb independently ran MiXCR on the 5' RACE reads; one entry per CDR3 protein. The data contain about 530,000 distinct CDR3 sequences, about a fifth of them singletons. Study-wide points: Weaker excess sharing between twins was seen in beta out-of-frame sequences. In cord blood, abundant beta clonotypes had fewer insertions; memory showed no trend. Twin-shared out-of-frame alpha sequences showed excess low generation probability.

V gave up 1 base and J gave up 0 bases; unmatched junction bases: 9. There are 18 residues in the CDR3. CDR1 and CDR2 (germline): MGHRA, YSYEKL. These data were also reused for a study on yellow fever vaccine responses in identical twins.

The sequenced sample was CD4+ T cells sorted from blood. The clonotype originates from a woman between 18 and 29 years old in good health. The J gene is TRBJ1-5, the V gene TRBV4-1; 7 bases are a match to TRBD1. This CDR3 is CASSQAGQPRTSNQPQHF. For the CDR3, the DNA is TGCGCCAGCAGCCAAGCGGGACAGCCGAGAACTAGCAATCAGCCCCAGCATTTT.